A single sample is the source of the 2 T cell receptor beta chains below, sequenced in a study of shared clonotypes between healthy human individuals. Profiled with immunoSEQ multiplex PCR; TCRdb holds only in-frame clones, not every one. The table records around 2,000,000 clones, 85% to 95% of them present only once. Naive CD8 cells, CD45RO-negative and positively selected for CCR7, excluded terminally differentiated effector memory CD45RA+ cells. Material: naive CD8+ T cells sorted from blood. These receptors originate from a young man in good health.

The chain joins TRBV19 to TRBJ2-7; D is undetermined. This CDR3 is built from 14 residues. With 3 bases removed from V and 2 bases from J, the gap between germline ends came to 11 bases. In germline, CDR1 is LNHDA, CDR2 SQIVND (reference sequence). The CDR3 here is CASSMIETTYEQYF. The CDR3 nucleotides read TGTGCCAGTAGTATGATAGAGACAACCTACGAGCAGTACTTC.

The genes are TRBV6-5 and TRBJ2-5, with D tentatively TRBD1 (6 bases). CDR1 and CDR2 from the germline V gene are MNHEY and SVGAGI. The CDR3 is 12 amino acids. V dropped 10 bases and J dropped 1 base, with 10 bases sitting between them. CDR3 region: CATTDSQETQYF. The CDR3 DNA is TGTGCCACTACGGACAGCCAAGAGACCCAGTACTTC.